This entry lists 4 T cell receptor beta chains sequenced from one sample in a study of shared clonotypes between healthy human individuals. Positively selected for CCR7, the CD45RO-negative cells used as naive CD8 cells excluded terminally differentiated effector memory CD45RA+ cells. The method was immunoSEQ multiplex PCR; TCRdb's version includes in-frame clones alone and lacks a portion of them. The table includes millions of clones, about 93% detected once. Specimen: naive CD8+ T cells from PBMCs. These receptors all come from a man younger than 35 in good health. Some clones in this sample may be carry-over from other donors' samples.

The V gene is TRBV5-1, the J gene TRBJ2-1; D not resolved. Deletions cut 2 bases from V and 8 bases from J, with 17 bases between. CDR3 length: 15 residues. Germline V lookup: CDR1 SGHRS, CDR2 YFSETQ. CDR3: CASSFLSRPGDEQFF. The CDR3 DNA sequence: TGCGCCAGCAGCTTCCTATCTCGGCCAGGCGATGAGCAGTTCTTC.

The chain combines TRBV5-1 with TRBJ2-7; D gene uncertain. V shed 4 bases and J shed 0 bases, with 11 bases lying between them. Per germline, CDR1 SGHRS and CDR2 YFSETQ. This CDR3 has 14 amino acids. CDR3 bases: TGCGCCAGCAGCCCCGTCAGAGGCTCCTACGAGCAGTACTTC. This translates into CASSPVRGSYEQYF.

The chain uses TRBV27 and TRBJ2-7; TRBD2 matches 12 bases. Looked up from germline, CDR1 is MNHEY and CDR2 is SMNVEV (reference sequence). Unmatched junction bases numbered 10, after V lost 5 bases and J lost 5 bases. The CDR3 sequence is 16 residues long. The CDR3 bases are TGTGCCAGCAGTCCCCGACTAGCGGGAGAGGGAAACGAGCAGTACTTC. It translates to CASSPRLAGEGNEQYF.

The V gene is TRBV6-1, the J gene TRBJ2-4; D is undetermined. V shed 3 bases and J shed 0 bases, with 18 bases lying between them. In germline, CDR1 is MNHNS, CDR2 SASEGT. This CDR3 has 18 residues. CDR3 protein: CASSDGPPEPLAKNIQYF. The CDR3 DNA reads as TGTGCCAGCAGTGACGGCCCCCCCGAACCCTTAGCCAAAAACATTCAGTACTTC.